The clone carrying this T cell receptor beta chain was found many times. TCRdb processed the RT-PCR reads anew with MiXCR; each CDR3 protein has one entry. There are about 680,000 distinct CDR3 sequences in the sample; approximately 15% occur only once, and just over 3.5% lies in the top ten. The CDR3 extends over 17 amino acids. Per the germline V gene, CDR1 is MDHEN and CDR2 is SYDVKM. Unmatched junction bases numbered 6, after V lost 6 bases and J lost 2 bases. The sequenced sample consisted of memory CD4+ T cells from blood. The receptor's source is a female donor in good health, serving as a healthy control. J is TRBJ2-6 and V is TRBV28; TRBD2 agrees at 11 bases. This CDR3 reads CASSHLAGGAGANVLTF. The CDR3 DNA is TGTGCCAGCAGCCACCTAGCGGGAGGCGCTGGGGCCAACGTCCTGACTTTC. The full variable domain, completed using reference TRBV28 and TRBJ2-6, is DVKVTQSSRYLVKRTGEKVFLECVQDMDHENMFWYRQDPGLGLRLIYFSYDVKMKEKGDIPEGYSVSREKKERFSLILESASTNQTSMYLCASSHLAGGAGANVLTFGAGSRLTVL.